The entry below describes one T cell receptor beta chain. The CDR3 consists of 14 residues. Germline V gene lookup returns CDR1 GTSNPN and CDR2 SVGIG (reference sequence). The V gene lost 0 bases and the J gene lost 7 bases, with 13 bases spanning the gap. The assay was immunoSEQ multiplex PCR, and TCRdb's table has in-frame clones only and misses some. The table records some 200,000 clones, 80% to 90% of them present only once. This sample is drawn from a study of blood T cell repertoires in COVID-19. The V call is TRBV30, the J call TRBJ1-3; D might be TRBD1 (5 bases). The receptor comes from a man aged 40-49 years with active or convalescent COVID-19. The sample was peripheral blood. Here the CDR3 DNA reads TGTGCCTGGAGTGTTGGGGGGTCTGCGAACACCATATATTTT. It specifies CAWSVGGSANTIYF.